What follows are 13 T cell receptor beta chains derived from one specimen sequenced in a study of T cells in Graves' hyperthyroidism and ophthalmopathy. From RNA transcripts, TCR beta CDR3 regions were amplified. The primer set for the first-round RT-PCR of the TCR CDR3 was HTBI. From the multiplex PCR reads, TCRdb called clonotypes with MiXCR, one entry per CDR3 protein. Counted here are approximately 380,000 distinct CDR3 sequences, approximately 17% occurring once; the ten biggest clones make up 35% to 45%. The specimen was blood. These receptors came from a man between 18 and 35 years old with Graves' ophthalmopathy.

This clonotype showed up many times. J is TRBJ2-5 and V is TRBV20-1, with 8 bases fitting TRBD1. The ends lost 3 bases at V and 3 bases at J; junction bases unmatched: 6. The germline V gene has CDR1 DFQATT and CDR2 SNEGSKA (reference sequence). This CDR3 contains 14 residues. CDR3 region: CSARDDRGEETQYF. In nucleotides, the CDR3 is TGCAGTGCTAGGGATGACAGGGGCGAAGAGACCCAGTACTTC.

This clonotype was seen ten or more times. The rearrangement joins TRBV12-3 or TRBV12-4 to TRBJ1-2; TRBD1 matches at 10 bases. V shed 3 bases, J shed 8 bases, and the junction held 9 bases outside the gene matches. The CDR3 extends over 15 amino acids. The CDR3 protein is CASSLLFGQGEGYTF. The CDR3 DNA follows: TGTGCCAGCAGTTTGTTATTTGGACAGGGGGAGGGCTACACCTTC.

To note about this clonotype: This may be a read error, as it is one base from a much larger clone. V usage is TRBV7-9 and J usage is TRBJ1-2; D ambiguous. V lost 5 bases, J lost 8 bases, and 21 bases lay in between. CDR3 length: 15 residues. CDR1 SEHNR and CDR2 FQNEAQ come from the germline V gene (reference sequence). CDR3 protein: CASSLPTQDQKGYTF. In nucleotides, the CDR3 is TGTGCCAGCAGCCTTCCGACTCAAGATCAGAAAGGCTACACCTTC.

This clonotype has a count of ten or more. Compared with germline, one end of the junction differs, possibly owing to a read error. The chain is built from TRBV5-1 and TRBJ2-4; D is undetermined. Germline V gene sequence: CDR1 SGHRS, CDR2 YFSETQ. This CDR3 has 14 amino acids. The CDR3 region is CASSPGLAKNIQYF. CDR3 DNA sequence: TGTGCCAGCAGCCCGGGTCTAGCCAAAAACATTCAGTACTTC.

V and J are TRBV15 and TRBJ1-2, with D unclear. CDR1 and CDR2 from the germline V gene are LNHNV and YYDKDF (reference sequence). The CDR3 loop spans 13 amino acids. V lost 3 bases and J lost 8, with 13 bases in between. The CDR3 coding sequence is TGTGCCACCAGCAGGATTCCTGCGAGGGGCTACACCTTC. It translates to CATSRIPARGYTF.

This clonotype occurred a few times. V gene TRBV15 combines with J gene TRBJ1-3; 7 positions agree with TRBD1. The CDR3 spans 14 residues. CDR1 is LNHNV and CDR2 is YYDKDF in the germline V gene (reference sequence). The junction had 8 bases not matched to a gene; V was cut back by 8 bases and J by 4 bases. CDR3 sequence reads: CATRLQGTGNTIYF. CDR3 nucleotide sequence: TGTGCCACCCGTTTACAGGGGACGGGAAACACCATATATTTT. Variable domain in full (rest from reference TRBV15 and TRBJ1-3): DAMVIQNPRYQVTQFGKPVTLSCSQTLNHNVMYWYQQKSSQAPKLLFHYYDKDFNNEADTPDNFQSRRPNTSFCFLDIRSPGLGDTAMYLCATRLQGTGNTIYFGEGSWLTVV.

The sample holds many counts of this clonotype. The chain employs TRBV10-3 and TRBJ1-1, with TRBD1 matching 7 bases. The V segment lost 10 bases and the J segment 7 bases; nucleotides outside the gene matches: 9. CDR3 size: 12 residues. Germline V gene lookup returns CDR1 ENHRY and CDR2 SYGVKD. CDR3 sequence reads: CATSDRSDEAFF. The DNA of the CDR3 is TGTGCCACTTCGGACAGGTCGGATGAAGCTTTCTTT.

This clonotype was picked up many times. CDR3 sequence: CASSEKRTDTQYF. DNA for the CDR3: TGTGCCAGCAGTGAAAAACGCACAGATACGCAGTATTTT. V usage is TRBV2 and J usage is TRBJ2-3; no clear D gene. Trimming removed 2 bases from V and 1 base from J, with 4 bases in between. The germline CDR1 and CDR2 sequences are SNHLY and FYNNEI. The CDR3 spans 13 residues.

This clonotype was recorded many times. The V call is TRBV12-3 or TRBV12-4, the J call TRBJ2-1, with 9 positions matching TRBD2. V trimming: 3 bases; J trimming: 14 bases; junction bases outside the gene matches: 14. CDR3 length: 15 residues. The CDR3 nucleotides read TGTGCCAGCAGTTTTAAACGTGGGCTAGCGGGGAGGGAGTTCTTC. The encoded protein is CASSFKRGLAGREFF.

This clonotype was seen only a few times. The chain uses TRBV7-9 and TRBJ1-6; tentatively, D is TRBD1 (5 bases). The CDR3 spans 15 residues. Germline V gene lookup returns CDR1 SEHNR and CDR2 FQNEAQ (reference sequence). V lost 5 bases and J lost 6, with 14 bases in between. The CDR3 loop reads CASSSGTAPNSPLHF. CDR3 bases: TGTGCCAGCAGCAGCGGGACGGCCCCTAATTCACCCCTCCACTTT.

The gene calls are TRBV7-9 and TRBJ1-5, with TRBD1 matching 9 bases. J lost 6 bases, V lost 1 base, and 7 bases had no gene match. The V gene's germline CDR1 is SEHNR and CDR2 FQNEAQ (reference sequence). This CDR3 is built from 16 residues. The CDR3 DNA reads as TGTGCCAGCAGCTTAGGGGGGACAGGGTTTGTTCAGCCCCAGCATTTT. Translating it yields CASSLGGTGFVQPQHF.

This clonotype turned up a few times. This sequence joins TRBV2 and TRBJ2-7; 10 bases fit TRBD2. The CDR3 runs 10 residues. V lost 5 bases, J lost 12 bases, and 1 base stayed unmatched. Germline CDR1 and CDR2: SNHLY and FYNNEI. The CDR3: CASSPSGGYF. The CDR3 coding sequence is TGTGCCAGCAGTCCTAGCGGGGGGTACTTC. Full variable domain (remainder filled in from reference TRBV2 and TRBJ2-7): EPEVTQTPSHQVTQMGQEVILRCVPISNHLYFYWYRQILGQKVEFLVSFYNNEISEKSEIFDDQFSVERPDGSNFTLKIRSTKLEDSAMYFCASSPSGGYFGPGTRLTVT.

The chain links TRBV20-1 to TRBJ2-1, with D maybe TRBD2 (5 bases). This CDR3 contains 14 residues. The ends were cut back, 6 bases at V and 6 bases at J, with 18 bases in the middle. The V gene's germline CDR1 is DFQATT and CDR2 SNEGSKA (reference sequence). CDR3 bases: TGCAGTGCCAACCTATGGGAGAATGTCAATGAGCAGTTCTTC. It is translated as CSANLWENVNEQFF.